Detailed here is one TCR beta chain. Other DNA variants within this sample encode the same CDR3. Germline CDR1 reads SGHRS; CDR2 reads YFSETQ. V shed 4 bases and J 3 bases; nucleotides not matched to a gene: 2. The CDR3 consists of 13 residues. The sample belongs to a study of blood T cell repertoires in COVID-19. Overall study context: Samples came from the United States, Italy and Spain, spanning acute and convalescent COVID-19. Nucleic acid was either cDNA or gDNA, and it came from T cells, B-cell-depleted T cells, or PBMCs.

In the original workflow: Researchers report that nucleated cell counts were estimated from reference gene primer amplification. Libraries were prepared by immunoSEQ multiplex PCR; TCRdb keeps only in-frame clonotypes and omits some of them. D and trimming were read from the DNA, whereas the V and J calls and clone size are those reported in that table. The data show almost 250,000 clones, with about 89% seen just once and about 4% held by the top ten. The sequenced sample consisted of PBMCs or T cells enriched from blood (not recorded which). The source is a woman in her 30s who had recovered from COVID-19. This chain links TRBV5-1 with TRBJ1-1; 8 nucleotides match TRBD1. The CDR3 reads CASSPTGDTEAFF. The CDR3 DNA is TGCGCCAGCAGCCCGACAGGGGACACTGAAGCTTTCTTT.